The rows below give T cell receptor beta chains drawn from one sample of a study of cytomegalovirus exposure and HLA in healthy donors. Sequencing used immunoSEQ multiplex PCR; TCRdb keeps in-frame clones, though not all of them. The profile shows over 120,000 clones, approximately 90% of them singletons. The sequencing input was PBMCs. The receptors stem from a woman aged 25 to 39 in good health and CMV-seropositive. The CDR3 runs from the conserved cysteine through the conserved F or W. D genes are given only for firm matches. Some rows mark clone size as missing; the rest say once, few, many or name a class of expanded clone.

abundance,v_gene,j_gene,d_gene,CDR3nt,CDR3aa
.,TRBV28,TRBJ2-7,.,TGTGCCAGCAGTTTTAGGGGGGGGTTTGTCTACGAGCAGTACTTC,CASSFRGGFVYEQYF
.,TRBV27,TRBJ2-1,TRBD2,TGTGCCAGCAGTTTATTCATAGCGGGAGGGATCTACAATGAGCAGTTCTTC,CASSLFIAGGIYNEQFF
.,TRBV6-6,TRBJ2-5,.,TGTGCCAGCAGTCCCCTAGGGGGGGCGGAGGAGACCCAGTACTTC,CASSPLGGAEETQYF
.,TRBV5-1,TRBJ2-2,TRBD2,TGCGCCAGCAGCCCCTCCCCGCTAGCGGGGGGCCTATACACCGGGGAGCTGTTTTTT,CASSPSPLAGGLYTGELFF
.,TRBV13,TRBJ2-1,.,TGTGCCAGCAGCTCAAATTTGGAGAAGACCAATGAGCAGTTCTTC,CASSSNLEKTNEQFF
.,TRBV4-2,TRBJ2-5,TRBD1,TGTGCCAGCAGCCAAGAGACAGGGGTCCAAGAGACCCAGTACTTC,CASSQETGVQETQYF
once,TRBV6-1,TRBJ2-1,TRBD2,TGTGCCAGCAGTGATCTGGCGGGAGGGGGGAATGAGCAGTTCTTC,CASSDLAGGGNEQFF
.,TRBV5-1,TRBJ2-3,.,TGCGCCAGCAGCCCCGGACGGGACTCAACAGATACGCAGTATTTT,CASSPGRDSTDTQYF
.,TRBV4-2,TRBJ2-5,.,TGTGCCAGCAGCGCCGGACTCCAAGAGACCCAGTACTTC,CASSAGLQETQYF
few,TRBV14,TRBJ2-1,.,TGTGCCAGCAGCCAAGCTAGCTCCTACAATGAGCAGTTCTTC,CASSQASSYNEQFF
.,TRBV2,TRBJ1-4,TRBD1,TGTGCCAGCAGTGAGGGGACAGGGTTTTATGAAAAACTGTTTTTT,CASSEGTGFYEKLFF
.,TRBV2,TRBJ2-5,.,TGTGCCAGCAGTAAGCGGCCCAGCCAGTACTTC,CASSKRPSQYF
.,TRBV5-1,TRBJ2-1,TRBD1,TGCGCCAGCAGCTCACGGACAGGTAGCTCCTACAATGAGCAGTTCTTC,CASSSRTGSSYNEQFF
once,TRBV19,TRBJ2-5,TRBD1,TGTGCCAGTAGTCCGGGACAGGCCTTAAAGACCCAGTACTTC,CASSPGQALKTQYF
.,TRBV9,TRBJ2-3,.,TGTGCCAGCAGCGTAGCAGTTAGCGGAGGCACAGATACGCAGTATTTT,CASSVAVSGGTDTQYF
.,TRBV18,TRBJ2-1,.,TGTGCCAGCGCCCCAGGAGGTCGCAACAATGAGCAGTTCTTC,CASAPGGRNNEQFF
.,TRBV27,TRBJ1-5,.,TGTGCCAGCAGTTTAAGGGGGAGCCGAGGGAGTAGCAATCAGCCCCAGCATTTT,CASSLRGSRGSSNQPQHF
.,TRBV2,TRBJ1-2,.,TGTGCCAGCACCAGGGACTCTAACTATGGCTACACCTTC,CASTRDSNYGYTF
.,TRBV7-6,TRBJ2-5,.,TGTGCCAGCAGCTTGGGACTGGCCCAAGAGACCCAGTACTTC,CASSLGLAQETQYF
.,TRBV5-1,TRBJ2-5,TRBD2,TGCGCCAGCAGCAGACTAGCGGAACTCCAAGAGACCCAGTACTTC,CASSRLAELQETQYF
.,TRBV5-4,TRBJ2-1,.,TGTGCCAGCAGCTACACCCTTATACGGAGCAATGAGCAGTTCTTC,CASSYTLIRSNEQFF
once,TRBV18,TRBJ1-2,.,TGTGCCAGCTCACCCGAGGGCTATGGCTACACCTTC,CASSPEGYGYTF
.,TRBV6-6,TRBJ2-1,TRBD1,TGTGCCAGCAGTTACCGAGACAGGGCACGCAATGAGCAGTTCTTC,CASSYRDRARNEQFF
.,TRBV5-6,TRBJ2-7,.,TGTGCCAGCAGCCGGGACAAGACTACGAAGCAGTACTTC,CASSRDKTTKQYF
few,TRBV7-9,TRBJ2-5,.,TGTGCCAGCAGCTTAGACGGGGAGACCCAGTACTTC,CASSLDGETQYF
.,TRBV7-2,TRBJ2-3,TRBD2,TGTGCCAGCAGCTTAGACGTCGTACCACTAGCGGGAGAAGTAGATACGCAGTATTTT,CASSLDVVPLAGEVDTQYF
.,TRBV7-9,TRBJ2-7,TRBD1,TGTGCCAGCAGCTTAACCCTTACTGGACAGGTTGCGAACTACGAGCAGTACTTC,CASSLTLTGQVANYEQYF
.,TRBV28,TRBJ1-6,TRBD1,TGTGCCAGCAGGTTAGACAGGGCATCACCCCTCCACTTT,CASRLDRASPLHF
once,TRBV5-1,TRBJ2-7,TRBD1,TGCGCCAGCAGCTTGCGAGGGACAGGGTCCTACGAGCAGTACTTC,CASSLRGTGSYEQYF
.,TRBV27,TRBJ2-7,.,TGTGCCAGCGGTCTTGGACAGTCCTACGAGCAGTACTTC,CASGLGQSYEQYF
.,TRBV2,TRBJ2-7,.,TGTGCCAGCAGTGAAGACAGGGAACAATACTACTACGAGCAGTACTTC,CASSEDREQYYYEQYF
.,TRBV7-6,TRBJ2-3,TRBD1,TGTGCCAGCAGCCGGACAGGAAATACGCAGTATTTT,CASSRTGNTQYF
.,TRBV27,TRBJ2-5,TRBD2,TGTGCCAGCAGGGGACTAGCGGGGGGTCGCCAAGAGACCCAGTACTTC,CASRGLAGGRQETQYF
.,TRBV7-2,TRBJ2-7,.,TGTGCCAGCAGCGCACCCTTACACAGCAACGAGCAGTACTTC,CASSAPLHSNEQYF
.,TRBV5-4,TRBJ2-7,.,TGTGCCAGCAGCTTGGGCGGGTTGATCGACGAGCAGTACTTC,CASSLGGLIDEQYF
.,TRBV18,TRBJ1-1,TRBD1,TGTGCCAGCTCACCTGGTGGATTGGGACAGACAGGGCTCGGGGATTTCTTT,CASSPGGLGQTGLGDFF
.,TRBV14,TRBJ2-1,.,TGTGCCAGCAGCCAAGCCGAAGGGGCGATCTTC,CASSQAEGAIF
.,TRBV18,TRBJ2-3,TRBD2,TGTGCCAGCTCACCAACACGGGGGGGCCCCGCAGATACGCAGTATTTT,CASSPTRGGPADTQYF
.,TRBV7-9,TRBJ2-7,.,TGTGCCAGCAGCGCTGCAGGGCCCTACGAGCAGTACTTC,CASSAAGPYEQYF
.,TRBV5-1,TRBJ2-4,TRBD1,TGCGCCAGCAGCTTGTTCCCCGGGACAGGGGCTGAAAACATTCAGTACTTC,CASSLFPGTGAENIQYF
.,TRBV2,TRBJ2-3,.,TGTGCCAGTAGCCCGAGGGCACAGTCTCTTAGCACAGATACGCAGTATTTT,CASSPRAQSLSTDTQYF
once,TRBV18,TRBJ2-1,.,TGTGCCAGCTCACCAGAGACACAGAGTGAGCAGTTCTTC,CASSPETQSEQFF
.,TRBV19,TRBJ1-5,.,TGTGCCAGTAGTATCCCAGTGGCTCGCAATCAGCCCCAGCATTTT,CASSIPVARNQPQHF
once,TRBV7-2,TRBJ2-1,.,TGTGCCAGCAGCTTAGGTCTAGCCGACTACAATGAGCAGTTCTTC,CASSLGLADYNEQFF
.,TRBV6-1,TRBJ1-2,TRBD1,TGTGCCAGCAGTGAAGTCTCCGACAGGGATGTCTATGGCTACACCTTC,CASSEVSDRDVYGYTF
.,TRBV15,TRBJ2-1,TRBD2,TGTGCCACCAGCAGACCTGGGACTAGCGGGGTGCCCTACAATGAGCAGTTCTTC,CATSRPGTSGVPYNEQFF
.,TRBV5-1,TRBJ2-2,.,TGCGCCAGCAGCATCCGTCCGACAGAGAACACCGGGGAGCTGTTTTTT,CASSIRPTENTGELFF
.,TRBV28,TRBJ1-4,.,TGTGCCAGCAGTTTTGTAGGGGGTGAAAAACTGTTTTTT,CASSFVGGEKLFF